This T cell receptor (beta chain) originates from a study of memory CD4+ T cells and cytomegalovirus serostatus. The sort gate was single viable CD3+CD4+CD8-CD45RO+ cells for memory CD4+ T cells. Serostatus was set by detecting CMV pp150, pp28, p38, p52 IgG. To note about this clone: The antigen is undetermined.

General study results and limits: The CMV-associated TCR signature appears largely within the CD4+ memory repertoire. Each of approximately 61 CMV-associated TCRbeta sequences occurred in one to five individuals.

Germline CDR1 SGHDT, CDR2 YYEEEE. Trimming cost V 2 bases and J 1 base, with 7 bases left between them. The CDR3 is 15 amino acids. Per the study methods: After removing out-of-frame reads, 2 million to 2.5 million distinct TCRbeta sequences remained. TCRdb's table, derived via immunoSEQ multiplex PCR, lists solely in-frame clones and lacks some. That table is the source of V, J and clone size, and D and trimming were worked out from the DNA. The profile covers roughly 60,000 clones, with 81% appearing a single time and approximately 0.99% taken by the ten largest. The origin of this receptor is an adult in good health and CMV-seronegative. The sample taken for sequencing was memory CD4+ T cells from blood. The chain couples TRBV5-6 to TRBJ2-6; tentatively, D is TRBD1 (5 bases). CDR3 protein: CASSFRQSGANVLTF. DNA of the CDR3: TGTGCCAGCAGCTTCCGACAGTCTGGGGCCAACGTCCTGACTTTC. Full variable domain (outside the CDR3, taken from reference TRBV5-6 and TRBJ2-6): DAGVTQSPTHLIKTRGQQVTLRCSPKSGHDTVSWYQQALGQGPQFIFQYYEEEERQRGNFPDRFSGHQFPNYSSELNVNALLLGDSALYLCASSFRQSGANVLTFGAGSRLTVL.